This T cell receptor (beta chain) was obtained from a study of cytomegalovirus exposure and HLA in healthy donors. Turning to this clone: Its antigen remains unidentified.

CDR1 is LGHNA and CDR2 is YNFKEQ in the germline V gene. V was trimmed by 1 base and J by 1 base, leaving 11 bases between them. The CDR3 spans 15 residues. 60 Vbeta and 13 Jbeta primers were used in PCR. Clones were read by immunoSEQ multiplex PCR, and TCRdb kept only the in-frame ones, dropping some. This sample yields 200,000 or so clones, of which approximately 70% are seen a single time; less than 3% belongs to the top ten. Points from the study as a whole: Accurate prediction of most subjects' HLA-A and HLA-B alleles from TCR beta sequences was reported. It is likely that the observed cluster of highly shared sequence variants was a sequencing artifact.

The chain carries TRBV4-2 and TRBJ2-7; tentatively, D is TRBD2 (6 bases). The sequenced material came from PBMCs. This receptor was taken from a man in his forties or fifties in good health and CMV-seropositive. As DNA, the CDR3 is TGTGCCAGCAGCCAAGTGATGGGGGGTTCCTACGAGCAGTACTTC. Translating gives CASSQVMGGSYEQYF.